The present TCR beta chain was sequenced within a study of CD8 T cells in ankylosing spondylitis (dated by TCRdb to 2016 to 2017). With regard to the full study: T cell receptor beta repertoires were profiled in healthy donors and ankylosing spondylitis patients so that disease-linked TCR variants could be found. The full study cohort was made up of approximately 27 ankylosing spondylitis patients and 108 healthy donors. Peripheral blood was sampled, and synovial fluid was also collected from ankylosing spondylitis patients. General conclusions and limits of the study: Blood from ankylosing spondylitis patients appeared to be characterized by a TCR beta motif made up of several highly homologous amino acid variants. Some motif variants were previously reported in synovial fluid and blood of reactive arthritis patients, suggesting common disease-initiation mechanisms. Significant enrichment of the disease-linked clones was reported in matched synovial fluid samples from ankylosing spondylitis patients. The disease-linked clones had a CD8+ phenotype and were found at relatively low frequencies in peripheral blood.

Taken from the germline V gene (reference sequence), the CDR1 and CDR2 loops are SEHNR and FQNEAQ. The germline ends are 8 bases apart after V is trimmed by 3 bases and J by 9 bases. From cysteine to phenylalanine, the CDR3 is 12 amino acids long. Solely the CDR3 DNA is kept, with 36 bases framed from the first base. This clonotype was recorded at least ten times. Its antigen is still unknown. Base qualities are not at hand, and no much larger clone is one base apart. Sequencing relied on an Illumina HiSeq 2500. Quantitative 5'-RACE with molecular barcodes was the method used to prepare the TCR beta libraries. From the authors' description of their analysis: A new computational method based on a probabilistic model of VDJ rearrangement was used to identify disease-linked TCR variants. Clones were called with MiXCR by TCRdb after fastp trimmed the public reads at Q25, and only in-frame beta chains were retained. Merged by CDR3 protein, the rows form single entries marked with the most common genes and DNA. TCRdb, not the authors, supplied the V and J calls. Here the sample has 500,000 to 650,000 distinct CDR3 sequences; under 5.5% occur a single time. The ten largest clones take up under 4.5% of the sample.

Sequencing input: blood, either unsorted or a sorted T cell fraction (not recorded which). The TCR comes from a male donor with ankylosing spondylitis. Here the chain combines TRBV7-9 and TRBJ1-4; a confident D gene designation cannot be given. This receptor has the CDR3 CASSFGEQKLFF. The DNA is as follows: TGTGCCAGCAGCTTCGGGGAACAAAAACTGTTTTTT.